One sample yielded the 5 T cell receptor beta chains listed below, sequenced in a study of T cells in Graves' hyperthyroidism and ophthalmopathy. RNA transcripts yielded amplified TCR beta CDR3 regions. HTBI primers were the set used in a first-round RT-PCR of the TCR CDR3. TCRdb processed the multiplex PCR reads anew with MiXCR; each CDR3 protein has one entry. In the table there are approximately 400,000 distinct CDR3 sequences, over 11% of which are singletons. Sequencing input: blood. The receptors originated from a woman between 55 and 75 years old with Graves' hyperthyroidism.

This clonotype was counted a few times. The chain carries TRBV6-2 or TRBV6-3 and TRBJ2-5, with 8 bases that match TRBD1. The CDR3 runs 15 residues. V trimming: 5 bases; J trimming: 0 bases; junction bases outside the gene matches: 5. Germline V gives CDR1 MNHEY, CDR2 SVGEGT. CDR3 sequence reads: CASSPQGAHQETQYF. CDR3 nucleotide sequence: TGTGCCAGCAGTCCCCAGGGGGCACACCAAGAGACCCAGTACTTC.

This clonotype was observed at least ten times. The chain recombines TRBV5-1 with TRBJ2-2, with TRBD1 matching over 9 bases. This CDR3 is 16 amino acids long. Losses at the gene ends were 3 bases for V and 5 bases for J; bases not matched to a gene: 8. Germline V gene data show CDR1 as SGHRS and CDR2 as YFSETQ. The CDR3 DNA is TGCGCCAGCAGCTCGATACAGGGGGCGCAAACCGGGGAGCTGTTTTTT. This translates into CASSSIQGAQTGELFF. The full variable domain, completed using reference TRBV5-1 and TRBJ2-2, is KAGVTQTPRYLIKTRGQQVTLSCSPISGHRSVSWYQQTPGQGLQFLFEYFSETQRNKGNFPGRFSGRQFSNSRSEMNVSTLELGDSALYLCASSSIQGAQTGELFFGEGSRLTVL.

CDR3 in amino acids: CSARRTGLPNSPLHF. Here the CDR3 DNA reads TGCAGTGCTAGGCGGACAGGCCTTCCAAATTCACCCCTCCACTTT. The gene calls are TRBV20-1 and TRBJ1-6; 7 bases map to TRBD1. V lost 3 bases and J lost 7; bases outside the gene matches: 9. Germline V gene lookup returns CDR1 DFQATT and CDR2 SNEGSKA (reference sequence). This CDR3 is 15 amino acids long.

This sequence joins TRBV7-9 and TRBJ1-1, with a possible D match to TRBD1 (5 bases). CDR3 size: 12 residues. Trimming stripped 8 bases from V and 5 bases from J, with 12 bases between. Per the germline V gene, CDR1 is SEHNR and CDR2 is FQNEAQ (reference sequence). This CDR3 is CASRWGRTEAFF. As DNA, the CDR3 is TGTGCCAGCCGGTGGGGGAGGACTGAAGCTTTCTTT.

This clonotype was recorded a few times. The rearrangement joins TRBV5-4 to TRBJ1-1; the match to TRBD1 covers 8 bases. The CDR3 contains 14 residues. The germline CDR1 and CDR2 sequences are SGHNT and YYREEE (reference sequence). V shed 0 bases, J shed 4 bases, and the junction held 2 bases outside the gene matches. CDR3 residues: CASSLDQGATEAFF. The CDR3 coding sequence is TGTGCCAGCAGCTTGGATCAGGGGGCCACTGAAGCTTTCTTT.